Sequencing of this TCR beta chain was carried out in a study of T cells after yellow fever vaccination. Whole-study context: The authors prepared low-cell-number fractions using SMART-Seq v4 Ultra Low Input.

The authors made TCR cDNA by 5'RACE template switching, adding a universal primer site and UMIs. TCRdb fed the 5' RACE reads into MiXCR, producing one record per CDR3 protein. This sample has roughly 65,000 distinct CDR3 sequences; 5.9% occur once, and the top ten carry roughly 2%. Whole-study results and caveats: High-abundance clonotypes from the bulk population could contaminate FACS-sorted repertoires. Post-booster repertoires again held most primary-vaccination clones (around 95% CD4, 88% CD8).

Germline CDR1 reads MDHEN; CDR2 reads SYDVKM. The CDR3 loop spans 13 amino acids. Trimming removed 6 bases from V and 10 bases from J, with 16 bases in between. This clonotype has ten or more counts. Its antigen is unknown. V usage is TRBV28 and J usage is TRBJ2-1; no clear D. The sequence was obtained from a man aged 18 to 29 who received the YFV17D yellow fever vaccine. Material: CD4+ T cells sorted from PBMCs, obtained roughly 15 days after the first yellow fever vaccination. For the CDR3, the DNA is TGTGCCAGCAGCCCACCACTAAACTTCGAGCAGTTCTTC. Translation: CASSPPLNFEQFF.